A selection of T cell receptor beta chains follows, all from one sample in a study of PD-1 blockade in classical Hodgkin lymphoma. Libraries were prepared by immunoSEQ multiplex PCR; TCRdb keeps only in-frame clonotypes and omits some of them. This table has about 14,000 clones, roughly four fifths appearing once. Sample: peripheral blood mononuclear cells (PBMCs), taken at baseline. The source of these receptors is a human donor with classical Hodgkin lymphoma. Both conserved end residues are part of each CDR3. A row's size may be missing; if present it is once, few, many or a size class.

>-|TRBV9
CASSYKLGGDEQFF
>-|TRBV6-5
CASSRGTAGGYTF
>-|TRBV27
CASIGGSGGARRTDTQYF
>-|TRBV10-1
CASSGSQETQYF
>once|TRBV7-2
CASSTLTGVGNTIYF
>-|TRBV7-3
CASSRFTRTGGTDTQYF
>once|TRBV11-2
CASSLEPTTYGYTF
>few|TRBV15
CATSPGGVYGYTF
>-|TRBV7-3
CASSLTGTNTGELFF
>-|TRBV28
CASSFTRGPYQPQHF
>-|TRBV27
CASSFGQTGANVLTF
>-|TRBV7-2
CASSSGGDETQYF
>-|TRBV5-5
CASSQTGASSYEQYF
>-|TRBV7-9
CASSLGLGNTEAFF
>-|TRBV5-4
CASNRQGANYNEQFF
>-|TRBV5-4
CASSLGTNTEAFF
>-|TRBV5-1
CASSLYGVNEQYF
>-|TRBV5-1
CASSRGQGRGDYGYTF
>few|TRBV10-3
CAISDERGLAGEQYF
>-|TRBV11-2
CASSLESTDTQYF
>once|TRBV5-1
CASRRTENSYEQYF
>-|TRBV7-2
CASSLGRAEAFF
>-|TRBV18
CASSPQSKEALERGIYNEQFF
>-|TRBV5-5
CASSLPGRNSPLHF